This T cell receptor beta chain derives from a study of post-analysis software for immune sequencing data. Study-level information: Progressive-relapsing, secondary progressive and relapsing-remitting multiple sclerosis were among the disease courses included. Study-wide findings and caveats: In patients, roughly five TRBV segments were more frequent than in controls, with TRBV5-6, TRBV5-1 and TRBV20-1 among them. Samples from a shared batch, those prepared together, strongly co-clustered by F measure.

Prepared libraries of TCR beta cDNA carried unique molecular identifiers. Researchers reported roughly 510,000 cDNA molecules coming from around 1 to 9.1 million T cells. TCRdb re-called the PCR reads with MiXCR, one entry per CDR3 protein. The sample lists more than 500,000 distinct CDR3 sequences, 34% seen once, with under 7% in the top ten. Germline-derived CDR1 and CDR2 are ENHRY and SYGVKD. V lost 6 bases, J lost 2 bases, and 4 bases stayed unmatched. This CDR3 contains 15 residues. Ten or more counts support this clonotype. Its cognate antigen is unknown. The TCR was taken from a girl younger than 18 with multiple sclerosis. The rearrangement uses TRBV10-3 and TRBJ2-1; 10 bases agree with TRBD2. The sample comprised blood. CDR3 DNA: TGTGCCATCAGGAGGACTAGCGGCACCTACAATGAGCAGTTCTTC. Its translation: CAIRRTSGTYNEQFF.